Sequencing of this T cell receptor (beta chain) was carried out in a study of blood T cell dynamics during melanoma immunotherapy. Profiling relied on immunoSEQ multiplex PCR, and the TCRdb table lists in-frame clones only, not all of them. The table lists roughly 11,000 clones, less than 90% of them singletons. The time point is: pre-treatment baseline. The germline V gene encodes CDR1 SNHLY and CDR2 FYNNEI. Unmatched junction bases numbered 6, after V lost 7 bases and J lost 6 bases. The CDR3 has 13 amino acids. Sequencing was performed on blood, taken from a patient treated with checkpoint blockade. The chain couples TRBV2 to TRBJ2-7, with TRBD1 identical over 10 bases. This receptor was identified in a human donor with melanoma. CDR3 in amino acids: CASTWDRGGEQYV. CDR3 sequence (DNA): TGTGCCAGCACCTGGGACAGGGGAGGCGAGCAGTACGTC.